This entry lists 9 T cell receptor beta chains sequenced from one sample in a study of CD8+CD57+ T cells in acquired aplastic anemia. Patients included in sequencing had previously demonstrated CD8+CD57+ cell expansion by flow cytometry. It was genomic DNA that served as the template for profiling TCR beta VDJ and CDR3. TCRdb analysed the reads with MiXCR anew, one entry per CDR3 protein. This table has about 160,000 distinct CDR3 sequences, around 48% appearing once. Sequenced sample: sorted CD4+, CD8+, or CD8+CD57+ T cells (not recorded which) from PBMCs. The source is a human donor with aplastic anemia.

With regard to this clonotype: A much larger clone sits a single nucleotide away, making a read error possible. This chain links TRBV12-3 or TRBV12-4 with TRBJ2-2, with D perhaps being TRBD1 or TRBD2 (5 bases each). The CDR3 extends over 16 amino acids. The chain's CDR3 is CASSLLGQGNTGVLFF. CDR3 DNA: TGTGCCAGCAGTTTATTAGGGCAGGGTAACACCGGGGTGCTGTTTTTT.

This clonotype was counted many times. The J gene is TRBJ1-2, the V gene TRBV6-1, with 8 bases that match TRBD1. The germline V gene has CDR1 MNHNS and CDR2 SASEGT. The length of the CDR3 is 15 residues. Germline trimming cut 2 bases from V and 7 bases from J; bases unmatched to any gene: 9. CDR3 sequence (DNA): TGTGCCAGCAGTGAAAGGTGGACAGGGTCCGGTGGCTACACCTTC. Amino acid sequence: CASSERWTGSGGYTF.

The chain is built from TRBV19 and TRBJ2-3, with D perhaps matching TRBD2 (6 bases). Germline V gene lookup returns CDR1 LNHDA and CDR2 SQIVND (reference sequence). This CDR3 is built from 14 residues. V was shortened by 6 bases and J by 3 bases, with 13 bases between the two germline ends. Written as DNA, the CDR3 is TGTGCCAGTAGCCGCAGGGACTCGACAGATACGCAGTATTTT. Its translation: CASSRRDSTDTQYF. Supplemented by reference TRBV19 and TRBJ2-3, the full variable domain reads DGGITQSPKYLFRKEGQNVTLSCEQNLNHDAMYWYRQDPGQGLRLIYYSQIVNDFQKGDIAEGYSVSREKKESFPLTVTSAQKNPTAFYLCASSRRDSTDTQYFGPGTRLTVL.

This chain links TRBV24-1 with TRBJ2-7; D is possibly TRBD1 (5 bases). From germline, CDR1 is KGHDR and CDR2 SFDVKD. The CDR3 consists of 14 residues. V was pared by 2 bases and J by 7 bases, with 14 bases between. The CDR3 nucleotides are TGTGCCACCAGTGATTCCGGCAGGGCGCAAGAGCAGTACTTC. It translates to CATSDSGRAQEQYF.

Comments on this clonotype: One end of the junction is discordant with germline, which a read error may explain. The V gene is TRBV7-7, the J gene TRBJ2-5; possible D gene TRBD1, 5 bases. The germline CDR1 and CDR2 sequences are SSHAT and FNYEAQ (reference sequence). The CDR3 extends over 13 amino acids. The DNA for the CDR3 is TGTGCTAGCAGCTTCGACAGCTTGGGGACCCAGTACTTC. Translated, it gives CASSFDSLGTQYF.

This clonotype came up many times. CDR3 bases: TGTGCCAGCAGAGACGGACAGTCCAACACTGAAGCTTTCTTT. Protein: CASRDGQSNTEAFF. This chain connects TRBV6-1 to TRBJ1-1; D may be TRBD1 (6 bases). Germline CDR1 MNHNS, CDR2 SASEGT. The CDR3 spans 14 residues. V lost 6 bases, J lost 2 bases, and 13 bases lay in between.

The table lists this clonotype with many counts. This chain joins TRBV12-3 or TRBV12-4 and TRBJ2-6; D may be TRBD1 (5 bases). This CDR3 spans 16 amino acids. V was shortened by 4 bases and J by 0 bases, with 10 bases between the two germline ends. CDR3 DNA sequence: TGTGCCAGCAGTTCCTTGGGGCTCTCTGGGGCCAACGTCCTGACTTTC. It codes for CASSSLGLSGANVLTF.

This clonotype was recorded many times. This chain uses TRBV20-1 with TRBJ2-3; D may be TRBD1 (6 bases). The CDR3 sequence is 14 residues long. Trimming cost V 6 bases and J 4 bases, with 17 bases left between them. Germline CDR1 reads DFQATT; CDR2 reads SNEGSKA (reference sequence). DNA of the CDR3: TGCAGTGCGATGGGGGCGGTTGGGGCAGATACGCAGTATTTT. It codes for CSAMGAVGADTQYF.

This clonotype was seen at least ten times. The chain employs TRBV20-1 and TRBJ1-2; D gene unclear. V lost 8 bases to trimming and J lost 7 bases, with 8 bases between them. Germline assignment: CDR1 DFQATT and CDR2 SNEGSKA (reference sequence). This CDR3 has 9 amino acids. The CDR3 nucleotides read TGCAGTTGGGGTGGTGGCTACACCTTC. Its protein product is CSWGGGYTF.